This T cell receptor beta chain stems from a study of Graves' ophthalmopathy and Graves' hyperthyroidism. Points from the study as a whole: Ophthalmopathy progression predictions by the model showed roughly 77% specificity and 70.59% sensitivity. The authors also found most expanded thyroid clonotypes above 0.001 frequency in blood.

Using RNA transcripts, the TCR beta CDR3 regions were amplified. The library came from an HTBI-primed first-round RT-PCR and a second-round multiplex PCR. TCRdb called the multiplex PCR reads again in MiXCR, with one record for every CDR3 protein. Of about 590,000 distinct CDR3 sequences in the sample, 39% are singletons; the top ten hold 3.5% to 4.5%. This clonotype was counted ten times or more. Its target is unknown. The authors diagnosed from clinical symptoms, serum thyroxine, TRAb, thyroid ultrasound and orbital computed tomography. Sequences were obtained from peripheral blood or thyroid tissue (not recorded which). The origin of this receptor is an adult man with Graves' hyperthyroidism.

The CDR3, as DNA: TGTGCCAGCAGCTTCGGCGGGGTAGACGAGCAGTACTTC. This encodes CASSFGGVDEQYF. The chain is built from TRBV7-3 and TRBJ2-7; tentatively, D is TRBD2 (6 bases). CDR3 length: 13 amino acids. Deletions cut 3 bases from V and 5 bases from J, with 11 bases between. Looked up from germline, CDR1 is SGHTA and CDR2 is FQGTGA.